What follows is one TCR beta chain and its context. Its antigen is unknown. This record comes from a study of cytomegalovirus exposure and HLA in healthy donors. Study context: Prior work identified 117 million unique TCR beta sequences in roughly 180 million T cells.

Each donor was healthy, and each was a bone marrow donor. The CDR3 runs to 16 residues. From germline, CDR1 is SEHNR and CDR2 FQNEAQ (reference sequence). The germline V and J ends were trimmed by 3 bases and 0 bases, with 14 bases remaining between them. Study findings and constraints: Most subjects' HLA-A and HLA-B alleles were reportedly predicted from TCR beta sequences. Donors belonging to an Asian-associated ancestry cluster reportedly showed fewer N-insertions in productive TCRs than the approximately 670-donor mean, according to what a later analysis found.

Amplification used 60 Vbeta primers and 13 Jbeta primers. TCRdb's table, derived via immunoSEQ multiplex PCR, lists solely in-frame clones and lacks some. This repertoire shows 200,000 or so clones, under 90% found once; its top ten account for 0.08% to 0.1%. The receptor comes from a boy younger than 10 in good health and CMV-seronegative. The chain carries TRBV7-9 and TRBJ2-5; a possible D gene is TRBD1 (6 bases). Source material: PBMCs. CDR3 nucleotides: TGTGCCAGCAGCTTGGGGACACCCACCTACCAAGAGACCCAGTACTTC. The encoded protein is CASSLGTPTYQETQYF. The full variable domain, in which reference TRBV7-9 and TRBJ2-5 provide the parts outside the CDR3, is DTGVSQNPRHKITKRGQNVTFRCDPISEHNRLYWYRQTLGQGPEFLTYFQNEAQLEKSRLLSDRFSAERPKGSFSTLEIQRTEQGDSAMYLCASSLGTPTYQETQYFGPGTRLLVL.